The rows below give T cell receptor beta chains drawn from one sample of a study of CD8 T cells in ankylosing spondylitis. In TCRdb, the 5' RACE reads were re-called with MiXCR into one record per CDR3 protein. The sample carries under 250,000 distinct CDR3 sequences, approximately 7.6% recorded once. Input material: blood, either unsorted or a sorted T cell fraction (not recorded which). Receptors originate from a female donor with ankylosing spondylitis or in good health (not recorded which). CDR3s include the opening cysteine and the closing phenylalanine or tryptophan. The order of the fields is clone size, V gene, CDR3 length, D gene, J gene, CDR3 protein, CDR3 DNA. D genes are given only for firm matches. Some rows have no size entry. The others give once, few or many, or a class for an expanded clone.

few	TRBV11-2	16	NA	TRBJ2-3	CASSFPGLQGTDTQYF	TGTGCCAGCAGCTTCCCGGGACTCCAGGGGACAGATACGCAGTATTTT
many	TRBV5-1	14	TRBD2	TRBJ2-5	CASSRTSDGETQYF	TGCGCCAGCAGCCGGACTAGCGATGGGGAGACCCAGTACTTC
many	TRBV28	15	TRBD1	TRBJ1-4	CASRIPGTGLEKLFF	TGTGCCAGCAGAATCCCCGGGACAGGGTTGGAAAAACTGTTTTTT
many	TRBV2	17	NA	TRBJ2-1	CASSPDSVLSSYNEQFF	TGTGCCAGCAGTCCTGATAGCGTACTTAGCTCCTACAATGAGCAGTTCTTC
few	TRBV4-3	16	TRBD1	TRBJ1-2	CASSQITGGVDYGYTF	TGCGCCAGCAGCCAAATAACAGGGGGCGTGGACTATGGCTACACCTTC
few	TRBV20-1	17	TRBD2	TRBJ2-7	CFGGKGLAGSSANEQYF	TGCTTTGGTGGAAAGGGACTAGCGGGATCATCGGCTAACGAGCAGTACTTC
many	TRBV5-1	15	TRBD2	TRBJ2-1	CASRSAAGEYNEQFF	TGCGCCAGCAGATCGGCTGCGGGAGAGTACAATGAGCAGTTCTTC
many	TRBV29-1	16	TRBD1	TRBJ1-2	CSVEAAGGGLTYGYTF	TGCAGCGTTGAAGCAGCAGGGGGGGGCCTAACCTATGGCTACACCTTC
few	TRBV11-2	15	TRBD2	TRBJ2-1	CASSLTPTSGRARFF	TGTGCCAGCAGCTTAACCCCGACTAGCGGGAGGGCCAGGTTCTTC
many	TRBV5-1	14	NA	TRBJ1-3	CASSSGASGNTIYF	TGCGCCAGCAGCTCAGGGGCCTCTGGAAACACCATATATTTT
many	TRBV5-5	14	TRBD2	TRBJ2-1	CASSLPRETGEQFF	TGTGCCAGCAGCTTGCCGCGGGAGACGGGAGAGCAGTTCTTC
many	TRBV25-1	11	NA	TRBJ1-2	CASRDNYGYTF	TGTGCCAGCAGGGACAACTATGGCTACACCTTC
many	TRBV6-2/TRBV6-3	16	NA	TRBJ1-1	CASSYDIGGKDTEAFF	TGTGCCAGCAGTTACGATATCGGGGGGAAGGACACTGAAGCTTTCTTT
many	TRBV6-1	13	NA	TRBJ2-7	CASTRTETYEQYF	TGTGCCAGCACTCGGACCGAGACCTACGAGCAGTACTTC
many	TRBV28	15	TRBD2	TRBJ2-1	CASSTLAGVFGEQFF	TGTGCCAGCAGTACACTAGCGGGAGTTTTCGGTGAGCAGTTCTTC
NA	TRBV7-2	17	TRBD2	TRBJ2-2	CASSSFPGTSGSRELFF	TGTGCCAGCAGCTCCTTCCCCGGGACTAGCGGGAGCCGGGAGCTGTTTTTT
few	TRBV7-2	16	TRBD1	TRBJ1-3	CASSLAWGQSGNTIYF	TGTGCCAGCAGCTTAGCTTGGGGACAGTCTGGAAACACCATATATTTT
NA	TRBV5-5	17	NA	TRBJ1-2	CASSYTRTERPNYGYTF	TGTGCCAGCAGCTATACACGGACAGAACGCCCTAACTATGGCTACACCTTC
NA	TRBV6-2/TRBV6-3	16	NA	TRBJ2-1	CASSPLSGFSYIEQFF	TGTGCCAGCAGTCCCCTAAGCGGGTTCTCCTACATTGAGCAGTTCTTC
NA	TRBV6-5	15	NA	TRBJ2-5	CASSYVGGAKETQYF	TGTGCCAGCAGTTACGTCGGCGGGGCAAAAGAGACCCAGTACTTC
few	TRBV20-1	12	TRBD2	TRBJ2-1	CSARTSGNEQFF	TGCAGTGCTAGGACTAGCGGCAATGAGCAGTTCTTC
many	TRBV9	16	TRBD2	TRBJ2-1	CASSAETSGSNNEQFF	TGTGCCAGCAGCGCAGAGACTAGCGGGAGCAATAATGAGCAGTTCTTC
NA	TRBV5-5	14	NA	TRBJ1-5	CASSQVISNQPQHF	TGTGCCAGCAGCCAGGTAATAAGCAATCAGCCCCAGCATTTT
NA	TRBV7-2	14	TRBD1	TRBJ1-2	CASTSDRGLVGYTF	TGTGCCAGCACCTCCGACAGGGGGCTTGTTGGCTACACCTTC
many	TRBV5-1	15	NA	TRBJ1-2	CASTVDGGVDYGYTF	TGCGCCAGCACCGTAGATGGGGGAGTAGACTATGGCTACACCTTC
many	TRBV4-3	16	TRBD2	TRBJ2-3	CASSQDKAGGKDTQYF	TGCGCCAGCAGCCAAGATAAGGCGGGAGGAAAAGATACGCAGTATTTT
many	TRBV12-3/TRBV12-4	15	TRBD2	TRBJ2-7	CASRPRLAGAHEQYF	TGTGCCAGCAGGCCCCGACTAGCGGGAGCACACGAGCAGTACTTC